This T cell receptor beta chain was observed in a study of cytomegalovirus exposure and HLA in healthy donors (dated by TCRdb to about 2017). For the wider study: According to an earlier analysis of a few hundred of the donors, some 170 million T cells yielded roughly 100 million unique TCR beta sequences and around 280 Gb of sequence data. Donor age, sex, ethnicity and CMV serostatus were compiled alongside the repertoire data. The study aimed to test whether signatures of past pathogen exposure could be identified by cataloging public T cell receptors. Along with the approximately 650-subject first cohort, a separate validation cohort of over a hundred different subjects was used. In a later analysis, previously published TCR beta repertoires from 550 to 700 donors were re-analyzed and high-resolution HLA genotyping was added so that TCR occurrence patterns could be studied. A later genetic analysis used genome-wide SNP genotypes for about three fifths of the 666 donors, treating that subset as a discovery cohort. The number of donors typed differed by locus, with 629-630 for A, B, C, DRB1 and DQB1, more than 500 for DQA1, 600 to 610 for DPA1, and under 490 for DPB1. Every discovery cohort repertoire had been produced on one sequencing platform. Because of strong linkage in the cohort, roughly five DR-DQ haplotypes were treated as single units for association and clustering. The study used immunosequencing to profile the T cell repertoires of approximately 630 subjects and linked those repertoires to cytomegalovirus serostatus. Class I and class II HLA loci were covered by the typing at four-digit resolution. An early release that covered some 630 HLA-typed donors contained about 300 gigabases of sequencing data and 75 million to 100 million unique TCR sequences. On average, around 240,000 unique TCR beta nucleotide sequences were sequenced per donor among 350 to 400 genotyped donors of the cohort, with 15% to 20% of those sequences being non-productive. Of the approximately 370 genotyped donors, 75% to 85% were placed in the genetic ancestry cluster associated with self-reported Caucasian donors. Rather than drawing on any new phenotypic data, the later analysis identified candidate immune exposures from TCR beta sequences and the way those sequences occurred across donors. To predict cytomegalovirus infection status, the study combined high-throughput TCR immunosequencing, statistical association of individual TCRs with disease status, and machine learning. An earlier analysis of some 600 of the donors applied high-throughput TCR beta sequencing to assess whether each TCR beta V gene segment acted as functional or pseudogenic. Study-wide findings and limitations: According to a later analysis, TCR association rates differed among HLA loci, with DRB1 alleles showing the most associated TCRs and HLA-C alleles showing the fewest. The classifier was reported to diagnose cytomegalovirus status with high specificity and sensitivity in both the original cohort and the validation cohort. In a later genetic analysis, fewer N-insertions in productive TCRs were reported among donors in an Asian-associated ancestry cluster than the roughly 640-donor mean. The earlier analysis of fewer than 750 of the donors excluded some 15 rarely observed V segments, including chromosome 9 orphons, because counts were too low. According to the authors, the approach could potentially be generalized to other disease states and immunological phenotypes. In an earlier analysis of over 550 of the donors, most TCR beta V segments were observed in productive rearrangements about 87% or about 30% of the time, broadly matching IMGT annotations. The study gave a list of more than 150 TCR beta chains associated with cytomegalovirus. A later analysis associated roughly 17,000 TCR beta sequences with specific HLA alleles at a false discovery rate of 0.05. According to a later analysis, parvovirus B19, influenza, CMV and Epstein-Barr virus appeared linked to several top co-occurrence clusters. The cohort was sequenced for TCR beta chains only, and without alpha or paired-chain data the features that could be detected were limited. Across donors, most TCR sequences were observed very rarely, whereas some public TCRs were present in many individuals. According to a later analysis, most CMV-associated TCR beta chains appeared to be HLA-restricted, and the HLA associations seemed to be driven largely by CMV exposure. Compared with equally common non-associated chains, HLA-associated TCR beta chains in a later analysis were more clonally expanded and had lower generation probabilities. A cluster of highly shared sequence variants was judged likely to be a technical artifact of the sequencing pipeline. When HLA alleles, especially DR and DQ, strongly co-occurred, TCR associations were difficult to assign to individual alleles. For the cohort, immune exposure information was limited to CMV serostatus. Linkage disequilibrium might explain the correlated functional status among segregating V segments, but an unknown experimental factor could not be excluded. Sequencing depth was assumed to be roughly uniform across donors in the presence/absence analyses, though that assumption may not hold. Because the 87-base-pair reads could not distinguish some IMGT-functional V segments, including TRBV6-2 and TRBV6-3, those segments were excluded. In a later genetic analysis, a missense DCLRE1C variant was associated with V-gene and J-gene trimming of TCR beta chains, and the association was replicated in an independent cohort. A further reported finding was that TCR beta sequences accurately predicted the HLA-A and HLA-B alleles for most subjects in the first cohort. A few of the identified cytomegalovirus-associated TCR beta chains were confirmed in vitro to be specific for cytomegalovirus antigens. Because HLA typing was missing for some donors at each locus, association tests included only the typed subset.

Details on this clone: Its antigen remains undetermined. The record has no base qualities; no much larger clone is one base away.

The cohort comprised hundreds of healthy bone marrow donors. All cohort members were sampled while nominally healthy, although unrecorded immune exposures were likely present. The donor tested CMV seropositive and was one of the 289 seropositive cohort members. A peripheral blood sample was collected from each donor, and TCR beta sequencing was performed on peripheral blood mononuclear cells. The Qiagen DNeasy Blood Extraction Kit was used to extract genomic DNA from the blood cell samples. Taken from the germline V gene, the CDR1 and CDR2 loops are SGHTA and FQGTGA. Cut back by 2 bases and 8 bases, the V and J ends lie 10 bases apart. The CDR3 spans 13 residues, from the cysteine through the phenylalanine. The read is trimmed to its CDR3 DNA, 39 bases read in frame from base 1. The library was built by means of the immunoSEQ multiplex PCR assay. A mixture of 60 forward primers for TCR Vbeta segments and 13 reverse primers for TCR Jbeta segments was used in the multiplex PCR. The CDR3 region of rearranged TCR beta genes was amplified from genomic DNA with a multiplex PCR assay. The Illumina HiSeq System was used to sequence the amplified TCR beta libraries as 87-base-pair reads. The authors' pipeline ran thus. A later analysis counted about 82 million unique TCR beta chains across the 670 or so repertoires, and some 12 million of these chains were shared by at least two donors. Raw reads were error-corrected and collapsed into unique sequences with a nearest-neighbor algorithm that merged closely related sequences to remove PCR and sequencing errors. To assign V, D and J gene segments, CDR3 sequences were aligned to IMGT reference sequences. For a sequence to be retained, at least a six-nucleotide match to both a V gene segment and a J gene segment was required. A rearrangement was called productive if the CDR3 had no stop codons and remained in frame with V and J, and every other rearrangement was called non-productive. Following IMGT convention, CDR3 was defined as the stretch from the second conserved V-encoded cysteine to the conserved J-encoded phenylalanine. Sequences without an unambiguous match to a single V gene segment were excluded from the earlier analysis of almost 600 of the donors. In an earlier analysis of approximately 500 of the donors, a V segment was called functional when productive rearrangements were above 56.7%, and segregating when the standard deviation between donors exceeded 5%. A statistical classification framework was built to diagnose cytomegalovirus status from the catalog of TCR beta chain sequences. In a later analysis, TCR nucleotide sequences were compared against IMGT/GENE-DB human TR gene sequences so that V and J genes could be assigned. In a later analysis, CDR3 sequences and most-parsimonious VDJ recombination scenarios were assigned using the TCRdist pipeline. A later analysis defined each TCR beta chain by its CDR3 amino acid sequence plus V-gene family, and excluded reads lacking a unique V-gene family. As a way to deal with suspected cross-contamination and a sequencing artifact, a later analysis dropped roughly 620 nucleotide sequences that were highly shared and had low generation probability. In a later analysis, a clonal expansion index was calculated for each public chain from normalized within-repertoire ranks of inferred template counts. A later analysis computed generation probabilities with a VDJ recombination model fitted to out-of-frame rearrangements, and checked the results against IGoR. In a later analysis, TCR-TCR, TCR-HLA and TCR-CMV co-occurrence was scored with hypergeometric tests, and a repertoire-size bias correction was applied to TCR pairs. A later analysis estimated false discovery rates by permuting HLA or CMV assignments 20 times. In a later analysis, co-occurring TCRs were grouped with DBSCAN, and TCRdist sequence similarity was added when clustering was performed within HLA-allele-positive subsets. For co-occurrence clustering, repertoires with fewer than 30,000 or more than 120,000 public chains were excluded, along with five repertoires with anomalous nucleotide sharing. TCRdb mirrors the immuneACCESS table, restricted to in-frame sequences. Some clones are absent from its copies; in checked studies, under half trace to an unresolved V gene, and the reason for the others is unknown. That table furnishes V, J and clone size, whereas the DNA furnished D and trimming. The sample table holds 150,000 to 200,000 clones, of which roughly 74% were seen once. Of the sample, about 7.7% is held by the ten largest clones.

The clonotype was recovered from a woman in her thirties or forties in good health and CMV-seropositive. The sequencing input was PBMCs. Recombination connected TRBV7-3 to TRBJ2-1; the D gene is perhaps TRBD2, on 5 matching bases. DNA sequence: TGTGCCAGCAGCTTAGACCACGGGGATGAGCAGTTCTTC. The resulting protein is CASSLDHGDEQFF.